This T cell receptor beta chain was identified during a study of response to subunit inactivated influenza vaccine. Study-wide points: A suggestion made by the authors is that each seasonal influenza vaccination recruits few new T cells.

In regard to this clonotype: What it recognizes is unknown.

TCRdb independently ran MiXCR on the RT-PCR reads; one entry per CDR3 protein. The table includes 500,000 to 600,000 distinct CDR3 sequences, about 8% detected once. The V end was cut by 5 bases, the J end by 3 bases, with 11 bases between. The CDR3 totals 13 residues. Germline CDR1 is DFQATT and CDR2 is SNEGSKA (reference sequence). The V gene is TRBV20-1, the J gene TRBJ1-5; no firm D call. The TCR comes from a man between 50 and 69 years old who received an inactivated influenza vaccine. This specimen was PBMCs from blood, taken roughly 24 months after vaccination. CDR3 protein: CSALDTFNQPQHF. CDR3 DNA: TGCAGTGCTCTCGACACCTTCAATCAGCCCCAGCATTTT.